This T cell receptor beta chain was sequenced during a study of human CD4 T cells and Enterobacteriaceae. This clone has only one observation. CDR1 and CDR2 (germline): SGHDN, FVKESK. The V end lost 4 bases, the J end lost 8 bases, and 17 bases lay between the germline ends. There are 15 residues in the CDR3. The memory gate held CD4+ cells that were not CD45RA+CCR7+CD95- naive cells, over 95% pure. Swiss blood donation centers supplied the healthy donor blood. Positive selection with CD4 and CD14 microbeads isolated CD4+ T cells and monocytes. Sorting first excluded CD8+, CD14+, CD16+, CD56+, CD19+ and CD25-bright cells. TCRdb keeps only in-frame clones here, not all; method: immunoSEQ multiplex PCR. Among tens of thousands of clones listed, roughly 80% were seen once.

The sequence was collected from a human donor in good health. The chain recombines TRBV14 with TRBJ1-4; D perhaps matches TRBD1 (6 bases). The specimen sequenced was memory CD4+ T cells from blood. The CDR3 region has the DNA TGTGCCAGCAGCCCTTCCGGGGGGCCTTGGGAAAAACTGTTTTTT. It yields the protein CASSPSGGPWEKLFF.